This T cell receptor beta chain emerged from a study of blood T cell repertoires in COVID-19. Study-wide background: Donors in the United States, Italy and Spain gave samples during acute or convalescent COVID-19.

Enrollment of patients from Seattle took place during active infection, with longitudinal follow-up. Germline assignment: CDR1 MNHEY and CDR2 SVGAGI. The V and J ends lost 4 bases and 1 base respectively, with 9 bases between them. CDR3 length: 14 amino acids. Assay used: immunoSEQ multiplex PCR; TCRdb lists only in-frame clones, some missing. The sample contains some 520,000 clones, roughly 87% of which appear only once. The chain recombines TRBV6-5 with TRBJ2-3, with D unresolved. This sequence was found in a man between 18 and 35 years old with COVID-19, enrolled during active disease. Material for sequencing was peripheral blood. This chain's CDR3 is CASSLASGTDTQYF. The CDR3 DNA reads TGTGCCAGCAGTTTGGCTAGTGGCACAGATACGCAGTATTTT.